Below are 13 T cell receptor beta chains sequenced from a single sample in a study of T cell responses to AZD1222 COVID-19 vaccine. Only in-frame clones appear in the TCRdb table, and some are missing; sequencing was by immunoSEQ multiplex PCR. The table has over 150,000 clones, roughly 87% seen once. The specimen was peripheral blood, collected 28 days after the second AZD1222 dose. These receptors all come from an adult who received the AZD1222 COVID-19 vaccine.

The chain combines TRBV5-1 with TRBJ2-7; TRBD2 agrees at 9 bases. This CDR3 has 13 residues. Germline values: CDR1 SGHRS, CDR2 YFSETQ. V lost 4 bases and J lost 4; bases outside the gene matches: 3. The CDR3 sequence: CASSVGLAYEQYF. The CDR3 coding sequence is TGCGCCAGCAGCGTGGGACTAGCTTACGAGCAGTACTTC.

The V gene is TRBV5-5, the J gene TRBJ2-7, with 7 bases aligning to TRBD1. The ends lost 6 bases at V and 7 bases at J; junction bases unmatched: 7. The CDR3 runs 12 residues. Germline CDR1 is SGHKS and CDR2 is YYEKEE (reference sequence). CDR3 region: CASINEGAEQYF. For the CDR3, the DNA is TGTGCCAGCATCAACGAGGGGGCAGAGCAGTACTTC.

This clone was counted a few times. The chain employs TRBV6-2 or TRBV6-3 and TRBJ1-1; possible D gene TRBD1, 5 bases. The length of the CDR3 is 15 residues. Per the germline V gene, CDR1 is MNHEY and CDR2 is SVGEGT. The V gene lost 3 bases and the J gene lost 1 base, with 12 bases spanning the gap. Here the CDR3 DNA reads TGTGCCAGCAGTTATTACAGGAACACGAACACTGAAGCTTTCTTT. Protein sequence: CASSYYRNTNTEAFF.

The CDR3: CASSVPRGPNEQFF. CDR3 sequence (DNA): TGTGCCAGCAGCGTGCCCAGGGGGCCCAATGAGCAGTTCTTC. The rearrangement joins TRBV5-4 to TRBJ2-1, with 8 bases matching TRBD1. The germline V gene encodes CDR1 SGHNT and CDR2 YYREEE (reference sequence). CDR3 length: 14 residues. V gave up 4 bases and J gave up 6 bases; unmatched junction bases: 6.

J is TRBJ2-7 and V is TRBV10-3; weak D call: TRBD1 (5 bases). V was trimmed by 4 bases and J by 4 bases, leaving 11 bases between them. The germline gives CDR1 ENHRY, CDR2 SYGVKD. The CDR3 has 13 residues. CDR3 DNA: TGTGCCATCAGTGGGGTGCGGACATACGAGCAGTACTTC. Translation: CAISGVRTYEQYF.

The chain uses TRBV18 and TRBJ1-2, with D hard to call. Germline lookup yields CDR1 KGHSH and CDR2 LQKENI. Deletions cut 3 bases from V and 4 bases from J, with 9 bases between. The length of the CDR3 is 13 residues. CDR3 amino acids: CASSPGGVYGYTF. In DNA form, the CDR3 reads TGTGCCAGCTCACCGGGAGGAGTCTATGGCTACACCTTC.

This clone has just a few counts. The V gene is TRBV15, the J gene TRBJ1-1, with a tentative D call TRBD1 (6 bases). Trimming left V 1 base short and J 2 bases short, with 14 bases between. Per germline, CDR1 LNHNV and CDR2 YYDKDF (reference sequence). The CDR3 is made up of 16 amino acids. CDR3 sequence reads: CATSRGAGGLNTEAFF. In nucleotides, the CDR3 is TGTGCCACCAGCAGAGGGGCGGGGGGCCTTAACACTGAAGCTTTCTTT.

This clone appeared a few times. The chain carries TRBV4-1 and TRBJ1-6; D remains ambiguous. The CDR3 sequence is 17 residues long. The V gene's germline CDR1 is MGHRA and CDR2 YSYEKL. V dropped 0 bases and J dropped 0 bases, with 9 bases sitting between them. The CDR3 DNA is TGCGCCAGCAGCCAAGATAAGGAAAGCTCCTATAATTCACCCCTCCACTTT. It is translated as CASSQDKESSYNSPLHF.

The chain couples TRBV7-8 to TRBJ1-4, with D perhaps matching TRBD1 (6 bases). The CDR3 runs 15 residues. The ends were cut back, 5 bases at V and 2 bases at J, with 12 bases in the middle. The germline gives CDR1 SGHVS, CDR2 FQNEAQ. The CDR3 region has the DNA TGTGCCAGCAGCCTTACAGGGACGACTAATGAAAAACTGTTTTTT. It is translated as CASSLTGTTNEKLFF.

The chain uses TRBV14 and TRBJ2-7; 9 bases fit TRBD1. The germline V gene has CDR1 SGHDN and CDR2 FVKESK. This CDR3 has 16 amino acids. Trimming cost V 9 bases and J 6 bases; bases outside gene matches: 18. The CDR3 DNA follows: TGTGCCAGGTCACAGAACTACAGGGGGCGGAGTAGCGAGCAGTACTTC. Its protein product is CARSQNYRGRSSEQYF.

In this sample, this clone turned up a few times. The gene calls are TRBV2 and TRBJ1-1; D gene uncertain. The CDR3 totals 15 residues. Trimming shortened V by 1 base and J by 0 bases, and 9 bases separated the two germline ends. Germline V gene lookup returns CDR1 SNHLY and CDR2 FYNNEI. This CDR3 reads CASSEGGLLNTEAFF. The CDR3 coding sequence is TGTGCCAGCAGTGAAGGGGGTCTATTGAACACTGAAGCTTTCTTT.

The chain joins TRBV5-6 to TRBJ2-7; TRBD1 matches at 9 bases. The CDR3 contains 15 residues. With 4 bases clipped from V and 5 bases from J, the junction kept 10 bases outside the gene matches. Germline V lookup: CDR1 SGHDT, CDR2 YYEEEE. As DNA, the CDR3 is TGTGCCAGCAGCGCTACCGGGACAGGGTTCCACGAGCAGTACTTC. Encoded protein: CASSATGTGFHEQYF.

The chain has TRBV27 and TRBJ2-7; 10 nucleotides align to TRBD1. The ends lost 8 bases at V and 6 bases at J; junction bases unmatched: 10. This CDR3 region has 14 residues. CDR1 MNHEY and CDR2 SMNVEV come from the germline V gene (reference sequence). This CDR3 is CASGQTGGLGEQYF. The CDR3 DNA reads as TGTGCCAGCGGACAGACAGGGGGCCTCGGCGAGCAGTACTTC.